These T cell receptor beta chains were read from a single sample in a study of technical replicates of blood from several donors. The assay was immunoSEQ multiplex PCR, and TCRdb's table has in-frame clones only and misses some. The repertoire consists of about 69,000 clones, with roughly 88% occurring once and the leading ten covering 3.5% to 5.5%. Sample: PBMCs. These receptors came from a human donor in good health. Some clones in this sample may be carry-over from other donors' samples. The CDR3 runs from the conserved cysteine through the conserved F or W. D genes are given only for firm matches. Rows give clone size only sometimes, using once, few, many, or a class for an expanded clone.

j_call v_call clone_size cdr3_length d_call cdr3_aa cdr3_nt
TRBJ1-4 TRBV2 - 15 - CASTVSRGANEKLFF TGTGCCAGCACCGTCTCACGGGGTGCTAATGAAAAACTGTTTTTT
TRBJ2-7 TRBV7-2 - 14 - CASSLGRSSYEQYF TGTGCCAGCAGCTTAGGACGGAGCTCCTACGAGCAGTACTTC
TRBJ1-5 TRBV19 - 14 - CASSSGRANQPQHF TGTGCCAGTAGTTCGGGTAGAGCCAATCAGCCCCAGCATTTT
TRBJ2-1 TRBV5-7 - 18 TRBD2 CASPSLLGGTPSYNEQFF TGTGCCAGTCCCTCCCTTCTGGGGGGGACCCCGTCCTACAATGAGCAGTTCTTC
TRBJ1-1 TRBV11-3 - 13 - CASSSTGGGSAFF TGTGCCAGCAGCTCGACGGGGGGCGGGTCGGCTTTCTTT
TRBJ2-1 TRBV30 - 13 - CAWSGNSDNEQFF TGTGCCTGGAGTGGTAACTCTGACAATGAGCAGTTCTTC
TRBJ2-3 TRBV7-9 - 14 TRBD2 CASRPPSGGNTQYF TGTGCCAGCAGGCCTCCTAGCGGGGGGAATACGCAGTATTTT
TRBJ1-1 TRBV29-1 - 11 - CSGTGGSEAFF TGCAGCGGGACGGGGGGAAGTGAAGCTTTCTTT
TRBJ1-1 TRBV29-1 - 16 - CSVVELPGHQNTEAFF TGCAGCGTTGTTGAGCTTCCGGGACACCAGAACACTGAAGCTTTCTTT
TRBJ1-2 TRBV5-6 once 13 - CASSPAVTYGYTF TGTGCCAGCAGCCCGGCGGTTACCTATGGCTACACCTTC
TRBJ1-2 TRBV7-9 - 15 - CASSLEGGSGNGYTF TGTGCCAGCAGCTTAGAGGGCGGGAGCGGGAATGGCTACACCTTC
TRBJ2-1 TRBV4-3 few 15 TRBD2 CASSYGTSGRNEQFF TGCGCCAGCAGCTACGGGACTAGCGGGAGAAATGAGCAGTTCTTC
TRBJ1-2 TRBV7-2 - 16 TRBD1 CASSSGTGGNRQGYTF TGTGCCAGCAGCTCCGGGACAGGGGGCAATCGACAGGGCTACACCTTC
TRBJ2-1 TRBV9 - 14 - CASSPRLNNDEQFF TGTGCCAGCAGCCCCCGACTGAATAACGATGAGCAGTTCTTC
TRBJ1-1 TRBV6-1 - 14 - CASSEGSLPTEAFF TGTGCCAGCAGTGAGGGCAGCCTGCCCACTGAAGCTTTCTTT
TRBJ1-1 TRBV5-1 - 16 TRBD1 CASSQKGGPSNTEAFF TGCGCCAGCAGTCAGAAAGGGGGCCCCTCGAACACTGAAGCTTTCTTT
TRBJ2-7 TRBV29-1 - 13 TRBD1 CSVEGTGGVEQYF TGCAGCGTTGAAGGGACAGGGGGAGTCGAGCAGTACTTC
TRBJ1-2 TRBV5-6 - 15 - CASSPGQRTDYGYTF TGTGCCAGCAGCCCTGGACAGCGGACCGACTATGGCTACACCTTC
TRBJ2-7 TRBV7-3 - 13 TRBD2 CASSFGAGGEQYF TGTGCCAGCAGCTTCGGGGCGGGAGGGGAGCAGTACTTC
TRBJ2-3 TRBV7-9 - 12 - CASRLTAGPQYF TGTGCCAGCAGATTGACAGCCGGCCCGCAGTATTTT
TRBJ2-2 TRBV9 - 14 - CASSVALLPGELFF TGTGCCAGCAGCGTAGCTCTTCTACCCGGGGAGCTGTTTTTT
TRBJ2-7 TRBV19 - 14 TRBD1 CASSTRQGWNEQYF TGTGCCAGTAGTACGCGACAGGGGTGGAACGAGCAGTACTTC
TRBJ1-2 TRBV5-6 - 14 TRBD1 CASSSGQVWDGYTF TGTGCCAGCAGCTCCGGACAGGTATGGGATGGCTACACCTTC
TRBJ2-5 TRBV5-6 - 15 - CASRLRGGLQETQYF TGTGCCAGCAGGCTGAGGGGGGGGTTACAAGAGACCCAGTACTTC
TRBJ1-1 TRBV7-2 - 13 - CASSLSGAGEAFF TGTGCCAGCAGCTTAAGCGGCGCCGGTGAAGCTTTCTTT
TRBJ1-5 TRBV19 - 17 - CASSNSWKRYSNQPQHF TGTGCCAGTAGTAACAGCTGGAAGCGGTATAGCAATCAGCCCCAGCATTTT
TRBJ2-7 TRBV7-8 - 13 - CASSLDRRGEQYF TGTGCCAGCAGCTTAGACAGACGGGGCGAGCAGTACTTC
TRBJ2-3 TRBV7-6 - 15 - CASSLTRGRTDTQYF TGTGCCAGCAGCTTAACGCGGGGGCGCACAGATACGCAGTATTTT
TRBJ2-1 TRBV6-6 - 15 - CASSYKGQVYNEQFF TGTGCCAGCAGTTATAAGGGGCAAGTCTACAATGAGCAGTTCTTC
TRBJ2-7 TRBV7-2 once 14 TRBD2 CASSLAAGVHEQYF TGTGCCAGCAGCTTAGCAGCGGGGGTACACGAGCAGTACTTC
TRBJ1-1 TRBV9 few 15 TRBD1 CASSTTGARNTEAFF TGTGCCAGCAGCACAACAGGGGCCAGGAACACTGAAGCTTTCTTT
TRBJ2-7 TRBV27 - 16 TRBD2 CASSLLATSVSYEQYF TGTGCCAGCAGTTTATTGGCCACTAGCGTATCCTACGAGCAGTACTTC
TRBJ2-5 TRBV10-3 - 16 - CAISERGRQGMNSQYF TGTGCCATCAGTGAGAGGGGAAGGCAGGGAATGAACTCCCAGTACTTC
TRBJ2-1 TRBV7-2 once 15 - CASRLKPSSYNEQFF TGTGCCAGCAGACTAAAACCTAGCTCCTACAATGAGCAGTTCTTC
TRBJ2-5 TRBV7-9 - 16 TRBD2 CASSETSGRLQETQYF TGTGCCAGCAGCGAGACTAGCGGGAGACTACAAGAGACCCAGTACTTC